One TCR beta chain is described in this entry. Its antigen remains unknown. Amplification used 60 Vbeta primers and 13 Jbeta primers. Assay used: immunoSEQ multiplex PCR; TCRdb lists only in-frame clones, some missing. The data show 150,000 to 200,000 clones, roughly three quarters seen once. This entry comes from a study of cytomegalovirus exposure and HLA in healthy donors. Study-wide results and caveats: Within a later analysis, the majority of CMV-associated TCR beta chains appeared HLA-restricted. Versus the approximately 720-donor mean, an Asian-associated ancestry cluster reportedly showed fewer N-insertions in a later analysis. Later on, an analysis showed TCR association rates differing by HLA locus, with DRB1 the most and HLA-C the fewest.

Between the trimmed V and J ends, which lost 1 base and 8 bases, there was a span of 7 bases. The CDR3 is 12 amino acids. CDR1 SGHKS and CDR2 YYEKEE come from the germline V gene (reference sequence). The sample taken for sequencing was PBMCs. The V and J genes are TRBV5-5 and TRBJ2-4; no reliable D call. This sequence was found in a woman aged 25 to 45 in good health and CMV-seropositive. CDR3 region: CASSLTVDIQYF. In DNA, the CDR3 is TGTGCCAGCAGCTTGACTGTGGACATTCAGTACTTC.